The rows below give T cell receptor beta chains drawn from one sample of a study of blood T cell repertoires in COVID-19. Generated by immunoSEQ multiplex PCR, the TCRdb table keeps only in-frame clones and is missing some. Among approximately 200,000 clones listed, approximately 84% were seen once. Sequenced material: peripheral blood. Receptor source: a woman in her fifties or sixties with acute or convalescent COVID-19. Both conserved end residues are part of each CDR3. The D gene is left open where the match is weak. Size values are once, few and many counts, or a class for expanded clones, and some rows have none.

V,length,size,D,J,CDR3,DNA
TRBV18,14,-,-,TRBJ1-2,CASSSSIQGGGYTF,TGTGCCAGCTCATCCTCTATTCAGGGTGGCGGCTACACCTTC
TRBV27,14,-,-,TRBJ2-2,CASSMLRGAGELFF,TGTGCCAGCAGTATGCTCCGGGGTGCCGGGGAGCTGTTTTTT
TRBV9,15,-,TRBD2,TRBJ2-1,CASSIRAGAINEQFF,TGTGCCAGCAGCATTCGAGCGGGGGCAATCAATGAGCAGTTCTTC
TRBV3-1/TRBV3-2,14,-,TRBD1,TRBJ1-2,CASSQRQGAGGYTF,TGTGCCAGCAGCCAAAGGCAGGGGGCGGGTGGCTACACCTTC
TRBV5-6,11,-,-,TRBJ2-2,CASSSTGELFF,TGTGCCAGCAGTAGTACCGGGGAGCTGTTTTTT
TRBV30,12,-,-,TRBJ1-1,CAWSVSQEGAFF,TGTGCCTGGAGTGTATCCCAGGAAGGAGCTTTCTTT
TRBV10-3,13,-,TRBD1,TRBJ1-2,CAIKGTENDGYTF,TGTGCCATCAAAGGGACAGAAAATGATGGCTACACCTTC
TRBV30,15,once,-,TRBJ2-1,CAWRDSHQGKNEQFF,TGTGCCTGGAGGGACAGTCATCAGGGAAAGAATGAGCAGTTCTTC
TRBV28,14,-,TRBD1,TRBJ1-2,CASSFQQGVGGYTF,TGTGCCAGCAGTTTCCAACAGGGGGTAGGGGGCTACACCTTC
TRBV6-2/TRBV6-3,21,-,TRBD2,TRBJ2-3,CASSYTKVGTSGGLSTDTQYF,TGTGCCAGCAGTTACACGAAGGTTGGGACTAGCGGGGGGCTAAGCACAGATACGCAGTATTTT
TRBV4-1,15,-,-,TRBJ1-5,CASSQESPRGQPQHF,TGCGCCAGCAGCCAAGAAAGTCCAAGAGGTCAGCCCCAGCATTTT
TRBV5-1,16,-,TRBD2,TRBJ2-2,CASRADGGRNTGELFF,TGCGCCAGCAGGGCAGACGGGGGGAGAAACACCGGGGAGCTGTTTTTT
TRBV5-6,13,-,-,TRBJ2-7,CASSLVGRYEQYF,TGTGCCAGCAGCTTGGTGGGGCGATACGAGCAGTACTTC
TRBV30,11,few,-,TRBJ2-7,CAWSQDYEQYF,TGTGCCTGGAGTCAGGACTACGAGCAGTACTTC
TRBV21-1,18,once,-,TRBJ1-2,CASSKLPPDRDLNYGYTF,TGTGCCAGCAGCAAACTTCCTCCCGACAGGGACCTAAACTATGGCTACACCTTC
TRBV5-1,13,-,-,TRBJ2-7,CATRIDAGYEQYF,TGCGCCACCAGGATAGATGCGGGCTACGAGCAGTACTTC
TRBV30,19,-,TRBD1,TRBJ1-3,CAWSWRRTGYRLSGNTIYF,TGTGCCTGGAGTTGGAGACGGACAGGGTACCGACTCTCTGGAAACACCATATATTTT
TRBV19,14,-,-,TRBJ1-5,CASSEGRGNQPQHF,TGTGCCAGTAGTGAAGGGAGGGGAAATCAGCCCCAGCATTTT
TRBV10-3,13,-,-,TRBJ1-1,CAISGDRSSEAFF,TGTGCCATCAGTGGAGACAGGTCGTCTGAAGCTTTCTTT
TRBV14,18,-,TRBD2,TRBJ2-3,CASSQDILAGVHTDTQYF,TGTGCCAGCAGCCAAGATATTCTCGCGGGGGTGCACACAGATACGCAGTATTTT
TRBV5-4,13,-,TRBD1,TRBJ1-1,CASSLGQGGEAFF,TGTGCCAGCAGCTTGGGACAGGGGGGTGAAGCTTTCTTT
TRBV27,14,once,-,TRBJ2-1,CASSFALSYNEQFF,TGTGCCAGCAGTTTTGCGTTGAGCTACAATGAGCAGTTCTTC
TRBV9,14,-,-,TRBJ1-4,CASSVQGGNEKLFF,TGTGCCAGCAGCGTCCAGGGAGGTAATGAAAAACTGTTTTTT
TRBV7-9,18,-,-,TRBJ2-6,CASSRGQLGKGGANVLTF,TGTGCCAGCAGCCGAGGTCAGCTGGGTAAAGGAGGGGCCAACGTCCTGACTTTC
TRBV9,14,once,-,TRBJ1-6,CASSRGFVDSPLHF,TGTGCCAGCAGCCGGGGTTTTGTTGATTCACCCCTCCACTTT
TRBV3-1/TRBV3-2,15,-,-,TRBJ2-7,CASSQGKGSRYEQYF,TGTGCCAGCAGCCAAGGAAAAGGGAGTCGCTACGAGCAGTACTTC
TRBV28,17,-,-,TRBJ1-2,CASSFPGHDPPRYGYTF,TGTGCCAGCAGTTTCCCAGGGCACGACCCCCCTCGCTATGGCTACACCTTC
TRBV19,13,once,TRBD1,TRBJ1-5,CASSRGYNQPQHF,TGTGCCAGTAGCAGGGGGTACAATCAGCCCCAGCATTTT
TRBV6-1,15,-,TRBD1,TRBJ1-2,CASRGRTGGNYGYTF,TGTGCCAGCAGGGGTAGGACAGGGGGGAACTATGGCTACACCTTC
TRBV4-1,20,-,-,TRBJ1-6,CASSQDVLLGQRTYGSPLHF,TGCGCCAGCAGCCAAGATGTCCTTCTCGGACAGAGGACGTATGGGTCACCCCTCCACTTT
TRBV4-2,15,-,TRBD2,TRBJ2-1,CASSPLAGATNEQFF,TGTGCCAGCAGCCCCCTAGCGGGGGCAACCAATGAGCAGTTCTTC
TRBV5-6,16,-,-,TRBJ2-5,CASSSRVLRGQETQYF,TGTGCCAGCAGCTCAAGAGTCCTGAGAGGACAAGAGACCCAGTACTTC
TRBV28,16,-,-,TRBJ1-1,CASSPDSLNFLAEAFF,TGTGCCAGCAGCCCCGACTCTTTAAACTTCCTAGCTGAAGCTTTCTTT
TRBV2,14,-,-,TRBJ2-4,CASSEVLAKNIQYF,TGTGCCAGCAGTGAAGTTCTAGCCAAAAACATTCAGTACTTC
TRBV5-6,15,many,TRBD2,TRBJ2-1,CASSLGLAGGNEQFF,TGTGCCAGCAGCTTAGGTCTAGCGGGGGGAAATGAGCAGTTCTTC
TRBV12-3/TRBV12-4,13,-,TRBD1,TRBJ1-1,CASSSTGGTEAFF,TGTGCCAGCAGCTCGACAGGGGGCACTGAAGCTTTCTTT
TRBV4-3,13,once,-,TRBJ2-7,CASSSRVNYEQYF,TGCGCCAGCAGCTCCAGGGTAAACTACGAGCAGTACTTC
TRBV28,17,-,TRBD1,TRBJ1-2,CASSFGARSGQIYGYTF,TGTGCCAGCAGTTTCGGGGCGCGCTCGGGACAGATCTATGGCTACACCTTC
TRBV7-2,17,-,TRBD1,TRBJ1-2,CASSSPQGARQGYGYTF,TGTGCCAGCAGCTCTCCTCAGGGGGCCAGACAGGGGTATGGCTACACCTTC
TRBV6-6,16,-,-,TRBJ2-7,CASSPTRQAFPAEQYF,TGTGCCAGCAGTCCCACTCGACAGGCTTTCCCCGCCGAGCAGTACTTC
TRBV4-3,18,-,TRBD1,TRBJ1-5,CASSQELVGQGANQPQHF,TGCGCCAGCAGCCAAGAATTAGTAGGGCAGGGGGCTAATCAGCCCCAGCATTTT
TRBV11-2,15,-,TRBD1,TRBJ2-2,CASSSGTGGTGELFF,TGTGCCAGCAGCTCTGGGACAGGGGGCACCGGGGAGCTGTTTTTT